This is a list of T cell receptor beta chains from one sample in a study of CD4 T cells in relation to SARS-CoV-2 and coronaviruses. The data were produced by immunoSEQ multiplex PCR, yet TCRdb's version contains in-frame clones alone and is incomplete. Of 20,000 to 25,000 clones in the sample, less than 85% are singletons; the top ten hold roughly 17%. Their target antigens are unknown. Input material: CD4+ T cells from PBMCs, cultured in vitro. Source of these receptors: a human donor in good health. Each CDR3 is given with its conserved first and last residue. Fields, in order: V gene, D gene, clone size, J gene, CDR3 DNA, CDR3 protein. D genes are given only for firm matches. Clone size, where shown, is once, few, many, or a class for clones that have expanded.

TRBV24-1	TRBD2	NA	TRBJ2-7	TGTGCCACCAGTGACCATCGATACGGCGGGGGGGCCTACGAGCAGTACTTC	CATSDHRYGGGAYEQYF
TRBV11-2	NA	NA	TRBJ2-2	TGTGCCAGCAGCTTACCTAAAAACACCGGGGAGCTGTTTTTT	CASSLPKNTGELFF
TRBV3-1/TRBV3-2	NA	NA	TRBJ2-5	TGTGCCAGCAGCCAACGGGCCGAGACCCAGTACTTC	CASSQRAETQYF
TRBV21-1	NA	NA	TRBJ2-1	TGTGCCAGCAGCGAGACAAAGCGGCGGGACAGGGGCCTCTACAATGAGCAGTTCTTC	CASSETKRRDRGLYNEQFF
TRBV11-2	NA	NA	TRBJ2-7	TGTGCCAGCAGCTTAGATAGTATAGCCAGGACAGTAAAATACGAGCAGTACTTC	CASSLDSIARTVKYEQYF
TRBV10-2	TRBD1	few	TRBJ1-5	TGCGCCACCCAGGGATTACAGGGGAGAGGTCAGCCCCAGCATTTT	CATQGLQGRGQPQHF
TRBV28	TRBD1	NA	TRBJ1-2	TGTGCCAGCAGTTTAGAGCAGGGGGCGCACGGCTACACCTTC	CASSLEQGAHGYTF
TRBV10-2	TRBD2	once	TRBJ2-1	TGCGCCAGCAGGATACAAGCGGGAGGGCCGGGGAATGAGCAGTTCTTC	CASRIQAGGPGNEQFF
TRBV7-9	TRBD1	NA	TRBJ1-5	TGTGCCAGCAGCCCCGGGACAGGACAGATATTGAGCAATCAGCCCCAGCATTTT	CASSPGTGQILSNQPQHF
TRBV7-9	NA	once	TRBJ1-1	TGTGCCAGCAGCTTAGGACATACTGGGGGCACTGAAGCTTTCTTT	CASSLGHTGGTEAFF
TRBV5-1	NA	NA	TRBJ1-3	TGCGCCAGCAGCTTCTTCCCGGGGGCGGTTGGAAACACCATATATTTT	CASSFFPGAVGNTIYF
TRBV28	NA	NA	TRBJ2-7	TGTGCCAGCAGTTTGTCCGAAGGTTACGAGCAGTACTTC	CASSLSEGYEQYF
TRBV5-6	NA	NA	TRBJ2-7	TGTGCCAGCAGCCCGGGGGCTGGGGTAAGCGAGCAGTACTTC	CASSPGAGVSEQYF
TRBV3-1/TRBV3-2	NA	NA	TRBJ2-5	TGTGCCAGCAGCTACCCCCACCCGTCGGGGACGTACCAAGAGACCCAGTACTTC	CASSYPHPSGTYQETQYF
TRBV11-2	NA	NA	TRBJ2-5	TGTGCCAGCAGCTTAGACGAGACCCAGTACTTC	CASSLDETQYF
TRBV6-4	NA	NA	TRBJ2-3	TGTGCCACCGCCGGAGGAGACACAGATACGCAGTATTTT	CATAGGDTDTQYF
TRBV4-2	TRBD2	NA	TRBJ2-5	TGTGCCAGCAGCCAAGATACTCGCGGGGGAGACAGTGGAGAGACCCAGTACTTC	CASSQDTRGGDSGETQYF
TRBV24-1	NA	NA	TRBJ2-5	TGTGCCACCAGTGAACCCACAGGGCCCCAAGAGACCCAGTACTTC	CATSEPTGPQETQYF
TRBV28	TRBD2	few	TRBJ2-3	TGTGCCAGCAGTTTCCCCCCATCCAGACTAGCGGGAGCACCAGATACGCAGTATTTT	CASSFPPSRLAGAPDTQYF
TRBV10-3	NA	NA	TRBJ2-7	TGTGCCATCAGTGGCTTGGGGAACGAGCAGTACTTC	CAISGLGNEQYF
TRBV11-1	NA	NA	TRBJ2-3	TGTGCCAGCAGCTTGGTCGGAGATACGCAGTATTTT	CASSLVGDTQYF
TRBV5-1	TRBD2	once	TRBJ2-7	TGCGCCAGCAGCGCATGGGGAGGGACGGCCTACGAGCAGTACTTC	CASSAWGGTAYEQYF
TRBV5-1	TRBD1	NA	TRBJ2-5	TGCGCCAGCAGCTTGGGCAGGGGGTCCCAAGAGACCCAGTACTTC	CASSLGRGSQETQYF
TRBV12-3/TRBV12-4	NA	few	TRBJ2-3	TGTGCCAGCAGTTTATGGTTAGGTACGCAGTATTTT	CASSLWLGTQYF
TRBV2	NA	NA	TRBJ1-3	TGTGCCAGCAGCGCCCTCGGTCCCGACTCTGGAAACACCATATATTTT	CASSALGPDSGNTIYF
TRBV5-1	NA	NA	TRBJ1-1	TGCGCCAGCAGCCCAGACTCCGGGATAGGGACTGAAGCTTTCTTT	CASSPDSGIGTEAFF
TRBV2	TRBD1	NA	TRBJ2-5	TGTGCCAGCAAGCGAACCGCCGGGACAGGGTCATGGGAGACCCAGTACTTC	CASKRTAGTGSWETQYF
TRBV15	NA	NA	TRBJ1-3	TGTGCCACCAGCAGAGACAGGGCTGGAAACACCATATATTTT	CATSRDRAGNTIYF
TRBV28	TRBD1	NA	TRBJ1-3	TGTGCCAGCAGCCCGGGACAGGGCTTATACTCTGGAAACACCATATATTTT	CASSPGQGLYSGNTIYF
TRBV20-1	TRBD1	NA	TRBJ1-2	TGCAGTGCGAACAGGGGGGGAGGCTACACCTTC	CSANRGGGYTF
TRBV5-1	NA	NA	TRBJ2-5	TGCGCCAGCAGCTCGGGGACCGGAGAAGAGACCCAGTACTTC	CASSSGTGEETQYF
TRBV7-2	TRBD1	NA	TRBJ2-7	TGTGCCAGCAGCCTTTCGGGACAGGCAGAGCAGTACTTC	CASSLSGQAEQYF
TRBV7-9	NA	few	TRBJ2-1	TGTGCCAGCAGCCACGGGGCAGGGGTTGACAATGAGCAGTTCTTC	CASSHGAGVDNEQFF
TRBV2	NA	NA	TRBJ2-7	TGTGCCAGCAGCGCCGACGGCAGGGTCGCCTACGAGCAGTACTTC	CASSADGRVAYEQYF
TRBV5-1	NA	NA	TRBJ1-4	TGCGCCAGCAGCACAGAAGGCAGGGAGAATGAAAAACTGTTTTTT	CASSTEGRENEKLFF
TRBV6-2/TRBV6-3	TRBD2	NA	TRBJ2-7	TGTGCCAGCAGTTACTCAAGCGGGAGCCTGTACGAGCAGTACTTC	CASSYSSGSLYEQYF
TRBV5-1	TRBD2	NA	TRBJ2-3	TGCGCCAGCAGCTTGGTTCTAGCGGGAGGAAGCACAGATACGCAGTATTTT	CASSLVLAGGSTDTQYF
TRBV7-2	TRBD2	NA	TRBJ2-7	TGTGCCAGCAGCTTAGGGTCTAGCGGGAGCTCCTACGAGCAGTACTTC	CASSLGSSGSSYEQYF
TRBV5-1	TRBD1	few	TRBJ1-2	TGCGCCAGCAGCCTTGGACAGGACCCATATGGCTACACCTTC	CASSLGQDPYGYTF
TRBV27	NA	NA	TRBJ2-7	TGTGCCAGCAGTTTAGTGCCCGCCTACGAGCAGTACTTC	CASSLVPAYEQYF
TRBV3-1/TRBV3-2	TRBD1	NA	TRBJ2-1	TGTGCCAGCAGCCAAGAGGGACAGGGAGTTGGAAATGAGCAGTTCTTC	CASSQEGQGVGNEQFF
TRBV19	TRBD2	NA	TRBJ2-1	TGTGCCAGTAGTATGTCACTAGCGGGAGCTAATGAGCAGTTCTTC	CASSMSLAGANEQFF
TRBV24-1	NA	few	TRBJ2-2	TGTGCCACCAGTGCTACCGCCCGGGAGCTGTTTTTT	CATSATARELFF
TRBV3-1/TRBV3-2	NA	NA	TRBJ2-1	TGTGCCAGCAGCCCCTACGAGGGCCTCTCCTACAATGAGCAGTTCTTC	CASSPYEGLSYNEQFF
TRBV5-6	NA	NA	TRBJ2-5	TGTGCCAGCAGCAGGCCCAAAAGGACCCAGTACTTC	CASSRPKRTQYF
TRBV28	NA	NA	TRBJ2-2	TGTGCCAGCCGCGGTACCGGGGAGCTGTTTTTT	CASRGTGELFF
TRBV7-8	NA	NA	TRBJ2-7	TGTGCCAGCAGCTCTTGGACAGATCCCACGGGTGAGCAGTACTTC	CASSSWTDPTGEQYF
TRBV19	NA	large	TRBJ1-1	TGTGCCAGTATTAAGGTAGCAGGGAACACTGAAGCTTTCTTT	CASIKVAGNTEAFF
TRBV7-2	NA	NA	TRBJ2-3	TGTGCCAGCAGCTCCCGCAGGGGAGGAGATACGCAGTATTTT	CASSSRRGGDTQYF
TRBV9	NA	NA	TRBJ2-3	TGTGCCAGCAGCCCCGGGCCGGACGATACGCAGTATTTT	CASSPGPDDTQYF
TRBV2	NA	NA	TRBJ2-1	TGTGCCAGCAGTGGGGGCAAGAGCTCCTACAATGAGCAGTTCTTC	CASSGGKSSYNEQFF
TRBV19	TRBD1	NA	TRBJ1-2	TGTGCCAGTAGTCCTGGGACAGGGAGTGGTGGCTACACCTTC	CASSPGTGSGGYTF
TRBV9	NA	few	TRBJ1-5	TGTGCCAGCAGCCTAGCTGCGGATCAGCCCCAGCATTTT	CASSLAADQPQHF
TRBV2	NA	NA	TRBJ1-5	TGTGCCAGCAATCGGGGGAATCAGCCCCAGCATTTT	CASNRGNQPQHF
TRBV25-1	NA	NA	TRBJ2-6	TGTGCCAGCTTAGGCTCTGGGGCCAACGTCCTGACTTTC	CASLGSGANVLTF
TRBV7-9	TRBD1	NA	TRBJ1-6	TGTGCCAGCAGCCAGGACAGGGGAGCACCCCTCCACTTT	CASSQDRGAPLHF
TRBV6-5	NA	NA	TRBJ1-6	TGTGCCAGCAGTTACTCCAGGGAAGGGCACTCACCCCTCCACTTT	CASSYSREGHSPLHF
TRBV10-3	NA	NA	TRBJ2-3	TGTGCCATCACCCCCGGGAGTAGCACAGATACGCAGTATTTT	CAITPGSSTDTQYF